These 2 T cell receptor beta chains were all obtained from the same sample, sequenced in a study of cytomegalovirus exposure and HLA in healthy donors. The PCR contained 60 Vbeta and 13 Jbeta primers. Sequencing used immunoSEQ multiplex PCR; TCRdb keeps in-frame clones, though not all of them. The sample has some 120,000 clones; 80% to 85% are singletons. The sequenced sample consisted of PBMCs. The receptors originated from a woman in her twenties or thirties in good health and CMV-seronegative.

The count of this clone is one. The chain recombines TRBV18 with TRBJ2-5; tentatively, D is TRBD1 (6 bases). The V gene's germline CDR1 is KGHSH and CDR2 LQKENI. This CDR3 has 12 residues. V was pared by 4 bases and J by 3 bases, with 6 bases between. The chain's CDR3 is CASSHREETQYF. CDR3 DNA: TGTGCCAGCTCACACAGGGAAGAGACCCAGTACTTC.

The CDR3 DNA follows: TGTGCCAGCAGTACCTCCTACAGGGGACCATCCCCACATGAGCAGTTCTTC. Translated, it gives CASSTSYRGPSPHEQFF. The chain has TRBV27 and TRBJ2-1, with TRBD1 matching 7 bases. V lost 5 bases to trimming and J lost 8 bases; unmatched junction nucleotides: 18. The length of the CDR3 is 17 residues. Germline CDR1 MNHEY, CDR2 SMNVEV (reference sequence).